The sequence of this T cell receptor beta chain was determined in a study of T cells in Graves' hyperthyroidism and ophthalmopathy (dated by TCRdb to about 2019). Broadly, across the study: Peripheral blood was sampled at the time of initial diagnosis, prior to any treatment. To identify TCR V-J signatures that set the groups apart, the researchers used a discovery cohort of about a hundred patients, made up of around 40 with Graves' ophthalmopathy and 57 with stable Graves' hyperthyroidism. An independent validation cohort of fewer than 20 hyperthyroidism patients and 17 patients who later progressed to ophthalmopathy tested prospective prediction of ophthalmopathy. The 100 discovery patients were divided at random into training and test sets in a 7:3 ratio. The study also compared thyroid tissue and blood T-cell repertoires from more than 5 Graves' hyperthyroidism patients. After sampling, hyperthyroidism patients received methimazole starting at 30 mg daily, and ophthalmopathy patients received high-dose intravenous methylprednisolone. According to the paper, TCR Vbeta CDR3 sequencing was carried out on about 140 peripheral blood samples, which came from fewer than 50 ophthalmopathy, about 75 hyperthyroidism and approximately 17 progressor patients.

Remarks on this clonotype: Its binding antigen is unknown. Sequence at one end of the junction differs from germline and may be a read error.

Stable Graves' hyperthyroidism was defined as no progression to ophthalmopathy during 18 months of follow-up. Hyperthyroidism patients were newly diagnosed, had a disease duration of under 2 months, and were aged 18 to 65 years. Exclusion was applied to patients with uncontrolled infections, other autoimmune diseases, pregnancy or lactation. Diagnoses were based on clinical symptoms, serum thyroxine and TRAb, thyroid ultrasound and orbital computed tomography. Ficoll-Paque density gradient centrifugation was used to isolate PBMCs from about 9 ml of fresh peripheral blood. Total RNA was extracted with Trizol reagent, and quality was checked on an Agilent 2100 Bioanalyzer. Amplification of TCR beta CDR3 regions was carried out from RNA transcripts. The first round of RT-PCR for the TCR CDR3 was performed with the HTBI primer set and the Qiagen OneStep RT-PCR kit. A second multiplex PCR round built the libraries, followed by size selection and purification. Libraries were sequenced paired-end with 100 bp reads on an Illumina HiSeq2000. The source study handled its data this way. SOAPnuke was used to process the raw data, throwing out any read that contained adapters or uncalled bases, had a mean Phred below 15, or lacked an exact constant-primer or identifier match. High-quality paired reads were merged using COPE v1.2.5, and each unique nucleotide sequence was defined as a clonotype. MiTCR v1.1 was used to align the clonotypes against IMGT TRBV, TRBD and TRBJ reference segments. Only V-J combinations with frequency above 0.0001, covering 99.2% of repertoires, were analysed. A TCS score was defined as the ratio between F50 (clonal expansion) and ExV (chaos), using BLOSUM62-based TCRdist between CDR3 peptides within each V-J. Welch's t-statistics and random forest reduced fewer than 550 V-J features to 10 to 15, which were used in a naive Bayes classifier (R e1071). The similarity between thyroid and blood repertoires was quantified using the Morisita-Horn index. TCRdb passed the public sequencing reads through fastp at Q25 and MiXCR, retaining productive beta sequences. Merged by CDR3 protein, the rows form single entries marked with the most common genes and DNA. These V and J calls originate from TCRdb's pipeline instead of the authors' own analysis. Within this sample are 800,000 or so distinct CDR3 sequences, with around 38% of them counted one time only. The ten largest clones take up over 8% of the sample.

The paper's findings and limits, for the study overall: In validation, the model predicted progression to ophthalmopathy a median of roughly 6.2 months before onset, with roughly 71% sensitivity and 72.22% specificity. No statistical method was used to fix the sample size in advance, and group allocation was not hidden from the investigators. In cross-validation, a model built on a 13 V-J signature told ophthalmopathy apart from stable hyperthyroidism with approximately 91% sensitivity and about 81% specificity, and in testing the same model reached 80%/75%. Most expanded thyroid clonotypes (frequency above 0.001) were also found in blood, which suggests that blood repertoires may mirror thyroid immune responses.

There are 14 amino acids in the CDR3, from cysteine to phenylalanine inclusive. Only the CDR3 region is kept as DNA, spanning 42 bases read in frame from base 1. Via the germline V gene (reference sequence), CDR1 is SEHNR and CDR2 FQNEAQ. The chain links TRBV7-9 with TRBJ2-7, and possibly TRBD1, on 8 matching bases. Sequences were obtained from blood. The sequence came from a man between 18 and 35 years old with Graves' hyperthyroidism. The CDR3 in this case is CASSQDTGGDEQYF. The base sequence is TGCGCCAGCAGCCAAGATACAGGGGGGGACGAGCAGTACTTC.